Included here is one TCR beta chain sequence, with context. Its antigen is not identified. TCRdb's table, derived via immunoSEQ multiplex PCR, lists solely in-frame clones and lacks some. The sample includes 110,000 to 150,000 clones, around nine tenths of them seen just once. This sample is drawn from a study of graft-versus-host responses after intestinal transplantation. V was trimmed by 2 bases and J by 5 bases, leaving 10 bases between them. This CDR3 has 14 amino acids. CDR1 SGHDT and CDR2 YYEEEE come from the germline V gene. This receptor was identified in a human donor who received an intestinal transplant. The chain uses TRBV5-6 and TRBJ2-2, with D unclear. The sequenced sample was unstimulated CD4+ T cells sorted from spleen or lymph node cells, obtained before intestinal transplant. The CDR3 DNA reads TGTGCCAGCAGCTTTTCCGCGCAAACCGGGGAGCTGTTTTTT. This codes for CASSFSAQTGELFF.